This passage covers 3 T cell receptor beta chains from one sample sequenced in a study of cytomegalovirus exposure and HLA in healthy donors. A multiplex PCR was run with 60 Vbeta primers and 13 Jbeta primers. Repertoires were generated with immunoSEQ multiplex PCR, while TCRdb's copy carries only in-frame clones and drops some. Of fewer than 130,000 clones in the sample, 80% to 85% are singletons; the top ten hold around 2.9%. The sample was PBMCs. Source of these receptors: a woman aged 55-69 years in good health and CMV-seropositive.

This clone was detected once. The CDR3 protein is CASSQSTGNSYEQYF. The CDR3 DNA reads TGTGCCAGCAGCCAATCGACTGGCAACTCCTACGAGCAGTACTTC. This sequence joins TRBV4-2 and TRBJ2-7, with D unclear. Germline V lookup: CDR1 LGHNA, CDR2 YNFKEQ. V gave up 2 bases and J gave up 0 bases, with 11 bases separating them. This CDR3 has 15 amino acids.

Comment on this clone: A read error may account for a junction end that differs from germline. The chain carries TRBV7-9 and TRBJ2-7, with 11 bases lining up with TRBD2. This CDR3 spans 15 amino acids. Germline CDR1 and CDR2: SEHNR and FQNEAQ (reference sequence). The chain's CDR3 is CSSSLSGRAWGEQYF. DNA of the CDR3: TGTTCCAGCAGCCTTAGCGGGAGGGCCTGGGGGGAGCAGTACTTC.

The chain uses TRBV4-2 and TRBJ2-7; D is possibly TRBD1 (6 bases). V was trimmed by 0 bases and J by 3 bases, leaving 12 bases between them. The germline V gene encodes CDR1 LGHNA and CDR2 YNFKEQ. This CDR3 is 15 amino acids long. The DNA of the CDR3 is TGTGCCAGCAGCCAAGAGGAAGAGGACAGCTACGAGCAGTACTTC. Protein: CASSQEEEDSYEQYF.